In this sample, the clone carrying this T cell receptor (beta chain) turned up many times. There are 15 residues in the CDR3. Trimming cost V 5 bases and J 2 bases, with 16 bases left between them. Germline loops: CDR1 MNHEY, CDR2 SVGEGT. RNA transcripts yielded amplified TCR beta CDR3 regions. In the first-round RT-PCR of the TCR CDR3, the HTBI primer set was used. TCRdb re-called the multiplex PCR reads with MiXCR, one entry per CDR3 protein. The repertoire consists of around 600,000 distinct CDR3 sequences, with over 12% occurring once and the leading ten covering 7% to 9%. The data originate from a study of T cells in Graves' hyperthyroidism and ophthalmopathy. Study background: Peripheral blood was acquired at first diagnosis, ahead of any therapy whatsoever.

Material for sequencing was blood. The chain has TRBV6-2 or TRBV6-3 and TRBJ2-7; unclear D gene. The receptor's source is a woman between 18 and 29 years old with Graves' ophthalmopathy. The CDR3 spells CASSKGGERPYEQYF. CDR3 DNA: TGTGCCAGCAGTAAAGGCGGCGAACGTCCCTACGAGCAGTACTTC.